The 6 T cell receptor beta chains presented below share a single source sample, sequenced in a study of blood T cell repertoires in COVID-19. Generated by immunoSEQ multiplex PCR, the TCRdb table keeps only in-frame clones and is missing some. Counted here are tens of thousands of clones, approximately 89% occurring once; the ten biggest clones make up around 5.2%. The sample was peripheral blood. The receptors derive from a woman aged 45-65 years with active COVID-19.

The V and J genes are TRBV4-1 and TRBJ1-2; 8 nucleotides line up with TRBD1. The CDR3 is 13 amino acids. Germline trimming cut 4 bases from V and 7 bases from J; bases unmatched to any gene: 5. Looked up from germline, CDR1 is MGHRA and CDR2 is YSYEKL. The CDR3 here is CASSPQGARGYTF. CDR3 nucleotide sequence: TGCGCCAGCAGCCCGCAGGGGGCTCGTGGCTACACCTTC.

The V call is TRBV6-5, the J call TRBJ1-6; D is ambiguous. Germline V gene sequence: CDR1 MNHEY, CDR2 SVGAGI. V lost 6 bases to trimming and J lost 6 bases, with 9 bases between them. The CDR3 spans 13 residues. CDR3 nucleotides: TGTGCCAGCAGGAGGGAGCTTAATTCACCCCTCCACTTT. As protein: CASRRELNSPLHF.

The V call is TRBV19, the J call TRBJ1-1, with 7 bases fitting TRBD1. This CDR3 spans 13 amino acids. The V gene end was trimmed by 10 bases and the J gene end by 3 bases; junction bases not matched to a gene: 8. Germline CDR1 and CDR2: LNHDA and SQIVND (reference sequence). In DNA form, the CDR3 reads TGTGCCACTCTCCAGACAGGGTACACTGAAGCTTTCTTT. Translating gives CATLQTGYTEAFF. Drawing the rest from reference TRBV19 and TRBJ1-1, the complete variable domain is DGGITQSPKYLFRKEGQNVTLSCEQNLNHDAMYWYRQDPGQGLRLIYYSQIVNDFQKGDIAEGYSVSREKKESFPLTVTSAQKNPTAFYLCATLQTGYTEAFFGQGTRLTVV.

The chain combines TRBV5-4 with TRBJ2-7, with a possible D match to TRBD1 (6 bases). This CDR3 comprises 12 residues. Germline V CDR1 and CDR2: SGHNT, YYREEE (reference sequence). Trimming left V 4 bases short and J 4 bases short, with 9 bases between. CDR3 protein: CASSTGLYEQYF. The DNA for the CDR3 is TGTGCCAGCAGCACAGGGTTGTACGAGCAGTACTTC.

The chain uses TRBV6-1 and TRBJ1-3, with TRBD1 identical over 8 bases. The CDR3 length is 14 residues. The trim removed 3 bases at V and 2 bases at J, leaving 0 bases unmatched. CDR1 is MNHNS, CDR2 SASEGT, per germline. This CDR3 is CASSETGAGNTIYF. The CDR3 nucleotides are TGTGCCAGCAGTGAGACAGGGGCTGGAAACACCATATATTTT.

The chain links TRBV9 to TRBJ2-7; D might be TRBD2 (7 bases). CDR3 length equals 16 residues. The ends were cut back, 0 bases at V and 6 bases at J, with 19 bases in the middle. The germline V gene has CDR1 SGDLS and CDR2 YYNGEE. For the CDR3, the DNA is TGTGCCAGCAGCGTAGGGGAGGGGGACGCCGTTTCCGAGCAGTACTTC. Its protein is CASSVGEGDAVSEQYF.